This note documents a single TCR beta chain sequence. Antigen unknown. These data belong to a study of monozygotic twins with inflammatory bowel disease. Findings of the study overall: Different subtypes (of T cells) could not be told apart from one another.

Added by template switching were UMIs that each held a 6-nucleotide sample barcode. TCRdb reprocessed the 5' RACE reads, with one entry per CDR3 protein and no DNA. Seen in this sample are approximately 300,000 distinct CDR3 sequences; the ten most common clones hold over 5%. The sequencing sample was made of blood. The receptor's source is a human donor with ulcerative colitis or Crohn's disease, or a healthy co-twin of an affected twin (not recorded which).

CDR3 amino acids: CASSLIQGREKLFF. This chain joins TRBV28 and TRBJ1-4; TCRdb gives TRBD1 as the D gene, but with no DNA this cannot be confirmed. The CDR3 runs 14 residues. Per the germline V gene, CDR1 is MDHEN and CDR2 is SYDVKM. The whole variable domain, remainder taken from reference TRBV28 and TRBJ1-4, is DVKVTQSSRYLVKRTGEKVFLECVQDMDHENMFWYRQDPGLGLRLIYFSYDVKMKEKGDIPEGYSVSREKKERFSLILESASTNQTSMYLCASSLIQGREKLFFGSGTQLSVL.